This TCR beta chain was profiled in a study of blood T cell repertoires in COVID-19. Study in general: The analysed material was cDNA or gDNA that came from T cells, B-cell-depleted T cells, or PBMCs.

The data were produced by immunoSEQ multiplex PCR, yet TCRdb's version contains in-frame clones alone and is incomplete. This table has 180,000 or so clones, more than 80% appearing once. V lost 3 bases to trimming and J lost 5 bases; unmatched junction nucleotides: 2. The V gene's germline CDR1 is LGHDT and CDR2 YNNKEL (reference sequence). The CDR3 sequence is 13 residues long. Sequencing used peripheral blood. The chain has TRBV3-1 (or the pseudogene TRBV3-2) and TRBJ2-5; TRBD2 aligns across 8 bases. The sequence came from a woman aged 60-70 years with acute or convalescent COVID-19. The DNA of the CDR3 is TGTGCCAGCAGCCAGGGACTAGGGGAGACCCAGTACTTC. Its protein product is CASSQGLGETQYF.